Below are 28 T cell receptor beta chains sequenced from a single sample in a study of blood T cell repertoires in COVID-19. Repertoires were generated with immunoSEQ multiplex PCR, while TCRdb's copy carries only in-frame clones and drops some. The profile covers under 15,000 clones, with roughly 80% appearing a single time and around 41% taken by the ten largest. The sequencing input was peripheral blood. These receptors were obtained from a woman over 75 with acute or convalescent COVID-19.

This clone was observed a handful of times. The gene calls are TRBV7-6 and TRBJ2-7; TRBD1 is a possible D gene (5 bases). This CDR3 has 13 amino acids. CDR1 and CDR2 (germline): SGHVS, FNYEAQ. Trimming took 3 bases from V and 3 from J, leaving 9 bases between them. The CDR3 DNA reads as TGTGCCAGCAGCTTGGGGCCCAACTACGAGCAGTACTTC. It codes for CASSLGPNYEQYF.

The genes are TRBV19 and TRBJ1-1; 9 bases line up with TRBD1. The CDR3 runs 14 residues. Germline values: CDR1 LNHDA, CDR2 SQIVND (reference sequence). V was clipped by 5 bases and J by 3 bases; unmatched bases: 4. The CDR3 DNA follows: TGTGCCAGTAGTGCCCGGACAGGGGACACTGAAGCTTTCTTT. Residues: CASSARTGDTEAFF.

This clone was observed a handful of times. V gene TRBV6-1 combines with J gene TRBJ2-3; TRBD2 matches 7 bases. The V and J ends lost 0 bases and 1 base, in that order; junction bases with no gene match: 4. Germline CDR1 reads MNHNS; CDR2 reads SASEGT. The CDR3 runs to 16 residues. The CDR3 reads CASSEAMAGGTDTQYF. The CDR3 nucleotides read TGTGCCAGCAGTGAAGCCATGGCGGGGGGCACAGATACGCAGTATTTT.

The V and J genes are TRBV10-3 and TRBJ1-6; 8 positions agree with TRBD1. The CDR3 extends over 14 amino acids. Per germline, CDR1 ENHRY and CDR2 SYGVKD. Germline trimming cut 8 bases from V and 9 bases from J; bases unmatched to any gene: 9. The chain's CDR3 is CAIGQGMSGSPLHF. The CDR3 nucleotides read TGTGCCATCGGACAGGGAATGAGTGGTTCACCCCTCCACTTT.

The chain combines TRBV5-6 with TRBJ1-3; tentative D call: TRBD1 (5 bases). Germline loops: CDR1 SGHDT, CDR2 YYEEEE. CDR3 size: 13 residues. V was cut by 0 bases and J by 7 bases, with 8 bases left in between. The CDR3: CASSLAGVNTIYF. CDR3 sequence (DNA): TGTGCCAGCAGCTTGGCGGGGGTGAACACCATATATTTT.

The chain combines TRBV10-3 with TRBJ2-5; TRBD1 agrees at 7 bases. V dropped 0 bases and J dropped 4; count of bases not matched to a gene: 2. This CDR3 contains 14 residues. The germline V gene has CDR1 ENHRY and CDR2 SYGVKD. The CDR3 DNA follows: TGTGCCATCAGTGAGTCAAGGGGGCTAGAGACCCAGTACTTC. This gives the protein CAISESRGLETQYF.

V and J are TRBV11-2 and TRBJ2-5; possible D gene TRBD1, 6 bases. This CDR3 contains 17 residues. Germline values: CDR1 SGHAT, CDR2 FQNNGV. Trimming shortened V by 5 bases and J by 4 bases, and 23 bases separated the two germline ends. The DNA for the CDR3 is TGTGCCAGCAGCGTTTTTGGGGGACAAACGGTGAGAGAGACCCAGTACTTC. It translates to CASSVFGGQTVRETQYF.

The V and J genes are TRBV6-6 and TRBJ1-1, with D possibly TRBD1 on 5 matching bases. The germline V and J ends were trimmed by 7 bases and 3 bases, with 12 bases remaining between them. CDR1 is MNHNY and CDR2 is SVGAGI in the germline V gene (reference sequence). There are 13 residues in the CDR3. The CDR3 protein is CASILRGDTEAFF. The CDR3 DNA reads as TGTGCCAGCATCCTACGGGGGGACACTGAAGCTTTCTTT.

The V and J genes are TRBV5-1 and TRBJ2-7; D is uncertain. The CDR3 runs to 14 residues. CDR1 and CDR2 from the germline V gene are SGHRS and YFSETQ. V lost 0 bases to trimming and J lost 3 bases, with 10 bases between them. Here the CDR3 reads CASSLGTYLYEQYF. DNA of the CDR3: TGCGCCAGCAGCTTGGGCACTTACCTCTACGAGCAGTACTTC.

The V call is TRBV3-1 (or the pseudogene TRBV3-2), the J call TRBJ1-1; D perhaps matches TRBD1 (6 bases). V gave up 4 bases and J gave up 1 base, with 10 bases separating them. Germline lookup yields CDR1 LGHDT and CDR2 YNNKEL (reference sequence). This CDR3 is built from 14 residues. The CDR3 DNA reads TGTGCCAGCAGCCGCGGACAGAGGAACACTGAAGCTTTCTTT. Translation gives CASSRGQRNTEAFF.

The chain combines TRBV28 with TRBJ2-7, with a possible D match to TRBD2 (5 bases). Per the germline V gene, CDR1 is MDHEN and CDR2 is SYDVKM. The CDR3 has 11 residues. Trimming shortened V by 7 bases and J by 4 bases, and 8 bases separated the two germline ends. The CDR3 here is CASNEGYEQYF. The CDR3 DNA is TGTGCCAGCAACGAGGGATACGAGCAGTACTTC. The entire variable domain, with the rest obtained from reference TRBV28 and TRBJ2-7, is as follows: DVKVTQSSRYLVKRTGEKVFLECVQDMDHENMFWYRQDPGLGLRLIYFSYDVKMKEKGDIPEGYSVSREKKERFSLILESASTNQTSMYLCASNEGYEQYFGPGTRLTVT.

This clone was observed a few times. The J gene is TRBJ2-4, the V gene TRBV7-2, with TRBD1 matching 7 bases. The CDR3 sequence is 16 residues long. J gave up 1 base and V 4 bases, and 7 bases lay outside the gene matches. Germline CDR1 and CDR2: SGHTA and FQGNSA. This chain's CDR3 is CASSSTGFSAKNIQYF. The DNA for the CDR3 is TGTGCCAGCAGCTCGACAGGGTTTTCCGCCAAAAACATTCAGTACTTC.

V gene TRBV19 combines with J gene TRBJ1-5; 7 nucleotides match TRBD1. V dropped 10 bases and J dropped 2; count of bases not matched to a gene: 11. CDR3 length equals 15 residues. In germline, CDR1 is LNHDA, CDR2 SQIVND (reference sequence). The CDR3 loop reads CAIVYSGTGNQPQHF. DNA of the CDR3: TGTGCCATAGTATATTCCGGGACAGGCAATCAGCCCCAGCATTTT.

For the CDR3, the DNA is TGTGCCAGCAGTTTCTCCGTACCGGCCTACGAGCAGTACTTC. It is translated as CASSFSVPAYEQYF. The chain couples TRBV6-2 or TRBV6-3 to TRBJ2-7; D remains ambiguous. Germline V lookup: CDR1 MNHEY, CDR2 SVGEGT. V lost 4 bases to trimming and J lost 2 bases, with 12 bases between them. The CDR3 consists of 14 residues.

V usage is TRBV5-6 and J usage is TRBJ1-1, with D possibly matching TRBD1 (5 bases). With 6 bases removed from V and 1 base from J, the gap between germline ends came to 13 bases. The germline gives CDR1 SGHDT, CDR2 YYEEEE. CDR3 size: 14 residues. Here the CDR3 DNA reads TGTGCCAGCACTTTATGGGGGGGGAACACTGAAGCTTTCTTT. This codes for CASTLWGGNTEAFF.

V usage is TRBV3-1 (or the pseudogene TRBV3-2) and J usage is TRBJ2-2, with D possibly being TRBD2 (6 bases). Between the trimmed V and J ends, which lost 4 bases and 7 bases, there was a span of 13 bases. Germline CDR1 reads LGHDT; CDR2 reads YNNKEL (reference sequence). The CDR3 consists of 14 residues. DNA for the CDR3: TGTGCCAGCAGCCCACGGGGACTCATCGGGGAGCTGTTTTTT. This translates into CASSPRGLIGELFF.

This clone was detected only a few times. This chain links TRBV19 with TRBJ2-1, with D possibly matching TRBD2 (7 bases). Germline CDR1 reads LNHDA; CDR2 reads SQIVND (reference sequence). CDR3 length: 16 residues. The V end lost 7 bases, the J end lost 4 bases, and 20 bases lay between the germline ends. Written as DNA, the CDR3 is TGTGCCAGTATCCCCCTAGGGGGGGACCCGTACAATGAGCAGTTCTTC. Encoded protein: CASIPLGGDPYNEQFF.

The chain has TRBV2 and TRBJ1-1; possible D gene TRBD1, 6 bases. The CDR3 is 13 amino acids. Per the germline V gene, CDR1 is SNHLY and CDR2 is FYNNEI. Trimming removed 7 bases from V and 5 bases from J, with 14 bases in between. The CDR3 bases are TGTGCCAGCACCAGGGACACCGGGACTGAAGCTTTCTTT. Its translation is CASTRDTGTEAFF.

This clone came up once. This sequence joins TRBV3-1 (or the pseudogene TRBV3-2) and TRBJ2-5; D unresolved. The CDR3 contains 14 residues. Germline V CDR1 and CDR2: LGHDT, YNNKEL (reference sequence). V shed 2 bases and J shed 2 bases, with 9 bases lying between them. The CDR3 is CASSQNILQETQYF. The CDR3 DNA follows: TGTGCCAGCAGCCAAAACATATTACAAGAGACCCAGTACTTC.

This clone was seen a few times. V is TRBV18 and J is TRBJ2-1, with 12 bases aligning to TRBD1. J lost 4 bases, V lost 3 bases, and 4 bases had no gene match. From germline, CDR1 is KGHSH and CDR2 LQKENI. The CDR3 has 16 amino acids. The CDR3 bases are TGTGCCAGCTCACCCGGGGGACAGGGGGCTTACAATGAGCAGTTCTTC. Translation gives CASSPGGQGAYNEQFF.

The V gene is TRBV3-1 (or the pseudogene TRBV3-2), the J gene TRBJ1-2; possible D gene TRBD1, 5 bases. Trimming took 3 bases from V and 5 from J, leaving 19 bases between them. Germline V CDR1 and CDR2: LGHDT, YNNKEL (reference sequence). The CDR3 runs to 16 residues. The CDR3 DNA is TGTGCCAGCAGCCAGGCTCCGGGACTGATGAAATATGGCTACACCTTC. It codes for CASSQAPGLMKYGYTF.

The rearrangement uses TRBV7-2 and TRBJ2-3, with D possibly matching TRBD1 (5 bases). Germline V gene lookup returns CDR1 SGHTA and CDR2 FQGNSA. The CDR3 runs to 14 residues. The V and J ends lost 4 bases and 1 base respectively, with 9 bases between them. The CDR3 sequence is CASSWLGGTDTQYF. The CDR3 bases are TGTGCCAGCAGCTGGCTAGGGGGCACAGATACGCAGTATTTT.

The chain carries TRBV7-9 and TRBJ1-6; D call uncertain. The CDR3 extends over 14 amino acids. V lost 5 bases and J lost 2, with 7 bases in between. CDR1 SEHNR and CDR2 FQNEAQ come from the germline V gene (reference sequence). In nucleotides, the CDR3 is TGTGCCAGCAGCCCGACAACCTATAATTCACCCCTCCACTTT. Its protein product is CASSPTTYNSPLHF.

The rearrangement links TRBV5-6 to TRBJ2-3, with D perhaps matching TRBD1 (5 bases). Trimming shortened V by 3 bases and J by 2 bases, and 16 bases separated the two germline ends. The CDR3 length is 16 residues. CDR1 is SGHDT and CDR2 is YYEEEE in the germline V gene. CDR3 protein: CASSSWGSTDTDTQYF. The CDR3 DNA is TGTGCCAGCAGCTCGTGGGGATCGACAGACACAGATACGCAGTATTTT.

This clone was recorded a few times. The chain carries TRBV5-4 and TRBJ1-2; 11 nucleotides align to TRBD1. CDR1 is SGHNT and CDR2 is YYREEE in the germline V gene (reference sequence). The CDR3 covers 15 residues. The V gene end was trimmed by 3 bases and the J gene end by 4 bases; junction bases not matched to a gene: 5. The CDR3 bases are TGTGCCAGCAGCTCCGGGACAGGGGGAACCTATGGCTACACCTTC. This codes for CASSSGTGGTYGYTF.

CDR3 protein: CASSLPQREQGSYEQYF. Written as DNA, the CDR3 is TGTGCCAGCAGCTTACCCCAGCGGGAACAGGGATCCTACGAGCAGTACTTC. The chain carries TRBV7-9 and TRBJ2-7, with D perhaps matching TRBD2 (7 bases). The germline CDR1 and CDR2 sequences are SEHNR and FQNEAQ (reference sequence). Trimming took off 2 bases at V and 1 base at J, with 18 bases between the two ends. This CDR3 comprises 17 residues.

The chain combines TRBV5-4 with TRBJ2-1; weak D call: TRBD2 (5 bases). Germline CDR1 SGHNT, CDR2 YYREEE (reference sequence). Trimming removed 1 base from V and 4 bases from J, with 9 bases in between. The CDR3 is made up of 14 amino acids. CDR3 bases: TGTGCCAGCAGCTTGCGGGATAAGTACAATGAGCAGTTCTTC. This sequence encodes CASSLRDKYNEQFF.

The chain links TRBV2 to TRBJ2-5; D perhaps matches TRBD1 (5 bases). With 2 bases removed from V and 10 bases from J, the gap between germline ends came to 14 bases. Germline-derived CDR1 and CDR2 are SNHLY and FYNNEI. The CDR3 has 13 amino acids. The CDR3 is CASSEIQEGIQYF. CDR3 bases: TGTGCCAGCAGTGAAATACAGGAAGGGATCCAGTACTTC.